The next 10 T cell receptor beta chains were all read from a single sample in a study of blood T cell repertoires in COVID-19. Sequencing was performed with immunoSEQ multiplex PCR; in TCRdb, only in-frame clones are kept and a portion is missing. In the table there are fewer than 350,000 clones, 65% to 90% of which are singletons. Material for sequencing was peripheral blood. The receptors originated from a woman aged 55-69 years with active or convalescent COVID-19.

The gene calls are TRBV7-8 and TRBJ1-5, with TRBD1 matching 9 bases. This CDR3 has 20 residues. V lost 2 bases and J lost 1; bases outside the gene matches: 15. Germline V gene data show CDR1 as SGHVS and CDR2 as FQNEAQ. CDR3 in DNA: TGTGCCAGCAGCTTAAGTTACCGGACAGGGGCCCCCCAGAGCAATCAGCCCCAGCATTTT. Translated: CASSLSYRTGAPQSNQPQHF.

V gene TRBV5-1 combines with J gene TRBJ1-5; 11 nucleotides line up with TRBD1. Germline V gene lookup returns CDR1 SGHRS and CDR2 YFSETQ. The trim removed 1 base at V and 7 bases at J, leaving 7 bases unmatched. This CDR3 spans 16 amino acids. The CDR3 bases are TGCGCCAGCAGCTTGTCTCCGGGACAGGGGGAACAGCCCCAGCATTTT. Its translation: CASSLSPGQGEQPQHF.

The genes are TRBV7-9 and TRBJ1-3, with D possibly matching TRBD1 (6 bases). CDR1 and CDR2 from the germline V gene are SEHNR and FQNEAQ (reference sequence). The ends were cut back, 0 bases at V and 5 bases at J, with 17 bases in the middle. This CDR3 is 17 amino acids long. The CDR3 loop reads CASSLALSGVRRNTIYF. Written as DNA, the CDR3 is TGTGCCAGCAGCTTAGCCCTTTCAGGGGTAAGGCGAAACACCATATATTTT.

J is TRBJ2-1 and V is TRBV7-2; TRBD2 matches at 12 bases. The ends lost 5 bases at V and 5 bases at J; junction bases unmatched: 4. CDR1 is SGHTA, CDR2 FQGNSA, per germline. The CDR3 length is 15 residues. Here the CDR3 DNA reads TGTGCCAGCAGCATGACTAGCGGGGGACACAATGAGCAGTTCTTC. Translation gives CASSMTSGGHNEQFF.

CDR3 nucleotide sequence: TGTGCCAGCAGCGTAGGAGGGGAGGACATTCAGTACTTC. Its protein product is CASSVGGEDIQYF. The chain combines TRBV9 with TRBJ2-4; D is possibly TRBD2 (6 bases). Trimming left V 0 bases short and J 8 bases short, with 9 bases between. This CDR3 has 13 residues. In germline, CDR1 is SGDLS, CDR2 YYNGEE.

The chain couples TRBV24-1 to TRBJ2-3; possibly TRBD2 for D (6 bases). Germline lookup yields CDR1 KGHDR and CDR2 SFDVKD. Between the trimmed V and J ends, which lost 7 bases and 2 bases, there was a span of 15 bases. There are 15 residues in the CDR3. Here the CDR3 DNA reads TGTGCCACCAGCCCCGGGACTCGGATCACAGATACGCAGTATTTT. It translates to CATSPGTRITDTQYF.

CDR3 DNA sequence: TGTGCCAGCAAGGTGATGGCGGGGGTGAACACTGAAGCTTTCTTT. This encodes CASKVMAGVNTEAFF. The chain joins TRBV6-5 to TRBJ1-1; D is possibly TRBD1 (5 bases). V was cut by 7 bases and J by 0 bases, with 15 bases left in between. Per germline, CDR1 MNHEY and CDR2 SVGAGI. CDR3 size: 15 residues.

The chain recombines TRBV30 with TRBJ1-3; D gene ambiguous. This CDR3 is 13 amino acids long. From germline, CDR1 is GTSNPN and CDR2 SVGIG (reference sequence). Trimming cost V 5 bases and J 0 bases, with 8 bases left between them. CDR3 in DNA: TGTGCCTGGTCCGGGAACTCTGGAAACACCATATATTTT. This translates into CAWSGNSGNTIYF.

CDR3 coding DNA: TGTGCCACCAGCAGGGGCTGGGACAGGGGGTCCGCTAACTATGGCTACACCTTC. It specifies CATSRGWDRGSANYGYTF. The J gene is TRBJ1-2, the V gene TRBV15; 11 bases agree with TRBD1. CDR1 is LNHNV, CDR2 YYDKDF, per germline (reference sequence). V shed 3 bases and J 0 bases; nucleotides not matched to a gene: 9. The CDR3 has 18 residues.

This clone was seen a handful of times. The gene calls are TRBV11-1 and TRBJ2-7, with 9 positions matching TRBD1. CDR3 size: 14 residues. Germline trimming cut 5 bases from V and 3 bases from J; bases unmatched to any gene: 5. Germline CDR1 is SGHAT and CDR2 is FQDESV (reference sequence). The CDR3 region is CASSPRDRDYEQYF. DNA for the CDR3: TGTGCCAGCAGCCCCCGGGACAGGGACTACGAGCAGTACTTC.